The source of this T cell receptor (beta chain) is a study of T cell responses to AZD1222 COVID-19 vaccine. The study, taken as a whole, reports: Clonal diversity was possibly underestimated, and white British individuals and females predominated among donors. Spike-specific TCR breadth and depth rose after two AZD1222 doses.

Germline V gene lookup returns CDR1 KGHSH and CDR2 LQKENI. The CDR3 covers 14 residues. V lost 6 bases to trimming and J lost 1 base, with 12 bases between them. Sequenced by immunoSEQ multiplex PCR; TCRdb stores in-frame clones only, minus some. The table includes about 190,000 clones, approximately 90% detected once. Points on this clone: Its antigen remains unidentified.

The sequenced sample was peripheral blood, obtained on day 0 of AZD1222 vaccination. This TCR was sampled from an adult in good health. The chain recombines TRBV18 with TRBJ2-5; no reliable D call. The CDR3 loop is CASSTSSFQETQYF. The CDR3 coding sequence is TGTGCCAGCTCCACGAGTAGTTTCCAAGAGACCCAGTACTTC.